The source of this TCR beta chain is a study of neurological immune-mediated disorders. Germline loops: CDR1 SGHRS, CDR2 YFSETQ. The length of the CDR3 is 16 residues. Trimming shortened V by 1 base and J by 6 bases, and 18 bases separated the two germline ends. This clonotype has a count of ten or more. TCRdb passed the 5' RACE reads through MiXCR, listing each CDR3 protein once. The profile shows roughly 56,000 distinct CDR3 sequences, about 3.4% of them singletons. Sequenced: PBMCs. The genes are TRBV5-1 and TRBJ2-3, with a tentative D call TRBD2 (5 bases). This TCR derives from a woman in her sixties or seventies with multiple sclerosis. This chain's CDR3 is CASSLKTGMVGDTQYF. CDR3 nucleotide sequence: TGCGCCAGCAGCTTGAAAACGGGGATGGTGGGGGATACGCAGTATTTT.